Below are 8 T cell receptor beta chains sequenced from a single sample in a study of regulatory T cells in long-lasting Graves disease. Sample time point: newly diagnosed GD, antithyroid drugs for less than 3 months. RNA from PBMCs was the source of the TCR library. With iRepertoire HTBI primers and Arm-PCR of CDR3 regions, TCR beta libraries were built. In TCRdb, the multiplex PCR reads were re-called with MiXCR into one record per CDR3 protein. The profile shows about 400,000 distinct CDR3 sequences, 15% to 20% of them singletons. This sample also belongs to another study, concerning T cells in Graves' hyperthyroidism and ophthalmopathy.

This sample comprised peripheral blood mononuclear cells (PBMCs), obtained at new diagnosis, from a patient treated with antithyroid drugs. These receptors all stem from a woman between 18 and 29 years old with Graves disease.

This clonotype was counted at least ten times. The chain uses TRBV6-1 and TRBJ2-7; 8 nucleotides match TRBD1. V gave up 8 bases and J gave up 5 bases; unmatched junction bases: 5. The CDR3 length is 12 residues. Germline V lookup: CDR1 MNHNS, CDR2 SASEGT. The DNA of the CDR3 is TGTGCCAGCTACCTGACAGGGGACGAGCAGTACTTC. This sequence encodes CASYLTGDEQYF.

This clonotype was found a few times. V gene TRBV19 combines with J gene TRBJ2-2; the D call may be TRBD1 or TRBD2 (7 bases each). Per the germline V gene, CDR1 is LNHDA and CDR2 is SQIVND (reference sequence). The length of the CDR3 is 16 residues. Trimming shortened V by 3 bases and J by 5 bases, and 16 bases separated the two germline ends. The CDR3 sequence: CASSIPARGGTGELFF. The CDR3 coding sequence is TGTGCCAGTAGTATCCCCGCCAGGGGGGGAACCGGGGAGCTGTTTTTT.

This clonotype was seen a few times. A read error is possible here, since a much larger clone lies one base away. The chain couples TRBV11-2 to TRBJ2-5, with 8 positions matching TRBD1. Germline V gives CDR1 SGHAT, CDR2 FQNNGV. This CDR3 region has 15 residues. CDR3 bases: TGTACCAGCAGCTTAGGACAGGGTCAGCAAGAGACCCAGTACTTC. As protein: CTSSLGQGQQETQYF.

Ten or more counts support this clonotype. V gene TRBV2 combines with J gene TRBJ1-1, with 8 bases identical to TRBD1. CDR3 length equals 17 residues. Germline V gene data show CDR1 as SNHLY and CDR2 as FYNNEI. V was pared by 4 bases and J by 3 bases, with 13 bases of the junction left unmatched. In DNA, the CDR3 is TGTGCCAGCAGTGGACCCGGCCAGGGGGCGGGGGACACTGAAGCTTTCTTT. It yields the protein CASSGPGQGAGDTEAFF.

The V and J genes are TRBV6-4 and TRBJ2-3; TRBD2 aligns across 8 bases. V lost 6 bases, J lost 5 bases, and 10 bases stayed unmatched. CDR3 length: 15 residues. The germline gives CDR1 MRHNA, CDR2 SNTAGT. CDR3 region: CASSPYGGAEDTQYF. The DNA for the CDR3 is TGTGCCAGCAGCCCCTACGGGGGGGCCGAAGATACGCAGTATTTT.

This clonotype was observed at least ten times. The CDR3 sequence: CASSTTRSLYNEQFF. The CDR3 nucleotides read TGTGCCAGCAGCACCACTAGGTCGCTCTACAATGAGCAGTTCTTC. V and J are TRBV12-3 or TRBV12-4 and TRBJ2-1, with D perhaps TRBD2 (5 bases). V lost 6 bases and J lost 3, with 15 bases in between. CDR3 length: 15 residues.

Comments on this clonotype: The final CDR3 position lacks the conserved phenylalanine or tryptophan, pointing to a likely read error. The rearrangement joins TRBV4-1 to TRBJ2-5, with 10 bases fitting TRBD2. The V gene's germline CDR1 is MGHRA and CDR2 YSYEKL. The CDR3 has 17 residues. The J segment lost 4 bases and the V segment lost 5 bases, leaving 13 bases of the junction unmatched. The CDR3 bases are TGCGCCAGCAGCTCCCGACTTTCTAGCGGGAGCGGAGAGACCCAGTACTCC. This encodes CASSSRLSSGSGETQYS.

This clonotype has ten or more counts. This chain joins TRBV20-1 and TRBJ1-2; maybe TRBD1 (5 bases). The CDR3 covers 11 residues. CDR1 is DFQATT and CDR2 is SNEGSKA in the germline V gene (reference sequence). V gave up 7 bases and J gave up 8 bases, with 14 bases separating them. The CDR3 coding sequence is TGCAGTGTCCAGGGCCGAGCAGGCTACACCTTC. Translated, it gives CSVQGRAGYTF.